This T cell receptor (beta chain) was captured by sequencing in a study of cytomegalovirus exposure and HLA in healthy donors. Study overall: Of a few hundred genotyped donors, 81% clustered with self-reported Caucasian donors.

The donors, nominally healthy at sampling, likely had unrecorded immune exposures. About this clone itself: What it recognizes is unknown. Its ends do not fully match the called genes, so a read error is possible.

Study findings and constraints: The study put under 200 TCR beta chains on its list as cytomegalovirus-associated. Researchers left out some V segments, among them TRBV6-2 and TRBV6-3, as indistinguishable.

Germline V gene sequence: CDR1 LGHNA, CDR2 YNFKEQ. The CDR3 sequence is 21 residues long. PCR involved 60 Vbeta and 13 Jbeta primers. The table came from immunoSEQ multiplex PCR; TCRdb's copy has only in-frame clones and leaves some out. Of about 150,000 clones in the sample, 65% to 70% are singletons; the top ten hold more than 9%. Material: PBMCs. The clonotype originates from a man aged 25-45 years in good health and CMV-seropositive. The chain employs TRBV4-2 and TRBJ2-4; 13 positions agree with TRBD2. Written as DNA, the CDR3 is TGTGCCAGCAGCCCACGGCCCGGGACTAGCGGGATTGGGGACGCCACAAACATTCAGTACTTC. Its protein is CASSPRPGTSGIGDATNIQYF.